This T cell receptor beta chain was identified in a study of OX40 agonist ivuxolimab in advanced cancers. Study-wide results and caveats: The study found among the lowest clonal expansion in partial responders at 0.1-3.0 mg/kg.

Concerning this clone itself: What it recognizes is unknown.

Libraries were prepared by immunoSEQ multiplex PCR; TCRdb keeps only in-frame clonotypes and omits some of them. The sample yields approximately 71,000 clones, over 80% seen once. The timepoints at which blood was sampled were baseline, cycle 4 day 1, and cycle 7 day 1. The source was CD4+ or CD8+ T cells sorted from blood, collected in a trial of the OX40 agonist ivuxolimab. The source of this sequence is an adult with an advanced solid tumor such as melanoma, head and neck, liver or kidney cancer.

DNA of the CDR3: TGTGCCAGCAGTTTATCGATAGATGAGCAGTTCTTC. It is translated as CASSLSIDEQFF. The chain employs TRBV27 and TRBJ2-1, with D unclear. CDR1 and CDR2 from the germline V gene are MNHEY and SMNVEV (reference sequence). The V and J ends lost 0 bases and 8 bases respectively, with 5 bases between them. The CDR3 sequence is 12 residues long.